Listed below are T cell receptor beta chains from one sample, sequenced in a study of shared clonotypes between healthy human individuals. Data came from immunoSEQ multiplex PCR; TCRdb stores just in-frame clones and leaves some out. Of 2 million to 2.5 million clones detected, 90% to 96% appear once; the ten largest clones hold about 0.13%. Sequenced sample: naive CD4+ T cells sorted from blood. The receptors here all came from a man aged 18 to 29 in good health. CDR3s include the opening cysteine and the closing phenylalanine or tryptophan. D genes are given only for firm matches. Clone size is shown for a subset of rows, as once, few, many or a class of expanded clone.

TRBJ1-6	NA	TRBV6-1	NA	CASSELDRVGYSPLHF	TGTGCCAGCAGTGAACTGGACAGAGTAGGTTATTCACCCCTCCACTTT
TRBJ2-3	NA	TRBV5-1	NA	CASSLPSYAAQDTQYF	TGCGCCAGCAGCTTGCCCTCCTACGCGGCCCAAGATACGCAGTATTTT
TRBJ2-6	NA	TRBV18	once	CASSPLEGANVLTF	TGTGCCAGCTCACCATTGGAAGGGGCCAACGTCCTGACTTTC
TRBJ1-6	NA	TRBV10-3	NA	CAILLRDSLNSPLHF	TGTGCCATCCTTTTGAGAGACAGCCTTAATTCACCCCTCCACTTT
TRBJ1-5	NA	TRBV10-1	NA	CASMSREDQPQHF	TGCGCCAGCATGTCAAGGGAGGATCAGCCCCAGCATTTT
TRBJ1-2	NA	TRBV7-9	NA	CASSLGMQTYGYTF	TGTGCCAGCAGCTTAGGTATGCAGACCTATGGCTACACCTTC
TRBJ1-5	NA	TRBV9	NA	CASSEGGQNQPQHF	TGTGCCAGCAGCGAGGGGGGCCAAAATCAGCCCCAGCATTTT
TRBJ1-1	NA	TRBV28	NA	CASSLGPEAFF	TGTGCCAGCAGTCTGGGACCTGAAGCTTTCTTT
TRBJ1-2	NA	TRBV2	NA	CASGGVAGPTDGYTF	TGTGCCAGCGGGGGGGTGGCCGGCCCCACGGATGGCTACACCTTC
TRBJ1-2	NA	TRBV28	NA	CASSPPGNYGYTF	TGTGCCAGCAGCCCCCCAGGGAACTATGGCTACACCTTC
TRBJ1-5	NA	TRBV30	once	CAWSRLQQGTQHF	TGTGCCTGGAGTCGCCTTCAACAGGGAACCCAGCATTTT
TRBJ2-4	TRBD1	TRBV11-2	NA	CASSPPVRGLAKNIQYF	TGTGCCAGCAGCCCCCCCGTGAGGGGGCTAGCCAAAAACATTCAGTACTTC
TRBJ2-3	NA	TRBV5-1	NA	CASNPGTPGTDTQYF	TGCGCCAGCAACCCCGGGACTCCGGGGACAGATACGCAGTATTTT
TRBJ2-7	TRBD2	TRBV5-1	once	CASSQGLAATYEQYF	TGCGCCAGCAGCCAGGGACTAGCGGCCACCTACGAGCAGTACTTC
TRBJ2-5	TRBD2	TRBV7-2	NA	CASSRGGRETQYF	TGTGCCAGCAGCCGGGGGGGCAGAGAGACCCAGTACTTC
TRBJ2-1	NA	TRBV11-3	NA	CASSVGSYVDNEQFF	TGTGCCAGCAGTGTGGGGTCCTACGTCGACAATGAGCAGTTCTTC
TRBJ1-5	NA	TRBV4-1	NA	CASSQDRVFQPQHF	TGCGCCAGCAGCCAAGATCGGGTTTTTCAGCCCCAGCATTTT
TRBJ2-1	TRBD1	TRBV28	NA	CASSDRVANNNEQFF	TGTGCCAGCAGTGACAGGGTTGCAAACAACAATGAGCAGTTCTTC
TRBJ1-2	TRBD1	TRBV7-2	once	CASSKGQGAYGYTF	TGTGCCAGCAGCAAGGGACAGGGCGCCTATGGCTACACCTTC
TRBJ1-6	NA	TRBV7-9	NA	CASRGRENNSPLHF	TGTGCCAGCAGGGGGCGAGAGAATAATTCACCCCTCCACTTT
TRBJ2-1	NA	TRBV29-1	NA	CSALHNEQFF	TGCAGCGCTCTTCACAATGAGCAGTTCTTC
TRBJ2-3	TRBD1	TRBV5-1	NA	CASSLTGTGRTDTQYF	TGCGCCAGCAGCTTGACCGGGACAGGGCGTACAGATACGCAGTATTTT
TRBJ1-1	NA	TRBV9	NA	CASSADLYTEAFF	TGTGCCAGCAGCGCCGACCTCTACACTGAAGCTTTCTTT
TRBJ2-7	TRBD1	TRBV6-1	once	CASNRGAYEQYF	TGTGCCAGCAACAGGGGCGCCTACGAGCAGTACTTC
TRBJ2-3	TRBD2	TRBV5-4	NA	CASSPELAADTQYF	TGTGCCAGCAGTCCCGAACTAGCGGCAGATACGCAGTATTTT
TRBJ1-2	NA	TRBV14	NA	CASSPMLSYGYTF	TGTGCCAGCAGCCCGATGCTGTCCTATGGCTACACCTTC
TRBJ2-1	NA	TRBV5-6	NA	CASTKQGLGSYNEQFF	TGTGCCAGCACCAAGCAGGGGTTGGGCTCCTACAATGAGCAGTTCTTC
TRBJ2-5	NA	TRBV11-2	NA	CASSLGSQETQYF	TGTGCCAGCAGCTTAGGCAGCCAAGAGACCCAGTACTTC
TRBJ2-4	NA	TRBV6-1	NA	CASSEALWGGPIQYF	TGTGCCAGCAGTGAAGCACTTTGGGGGGGGCCCATTCAGTACTTC
TRBJ1-2	NA	TRBV18	NA	CASSPWAGESYGYTF	TGTGCCAGCTCACCCTGGGCAGGGGAGTCCTATGGCTACACCTTC
TRBJ1-1	NA	TRBV6-1	NA	CASSGHRYGEAFF	TGTGCCAGCAGCGGACACCGGTACGGTGAAGCTTTCTTT
TRBJ2-3	NA	TRBV30	NA	CAWSVVRGRSTQYF	TGTGCCTGGAGTGTGGTCAGGGGAAGGTCTACGCAGTATTTT
TRBJ1-2	NA	TRBV7-9	NA	CASSLVVTSNYGYTF	TGTGCCAGCAGCTTAGTTGTCACGTCTAACTATGGCTACACCTTC
TRBJ2-7	TRBD1	TRBV5-1	NA	CASSGGQGPNEQYF	TGCGCCAGCAGCGGGGGACAGGGGCCCAACGAGCAGTACTTC
TRBJ1-1	NA	TRBV6-5	NA	CASSRGSMNTEAFF	TGTGCCAGCAGTCGGGGGAGTATGAACACTGAAGCTTTCTTT
TRBJ1-1	TRBD1	TRBV7-8	NA	CASSPGQGYSTAFF	TGTGCCAGCAGCCCGGGACAGGGGTACTCGACGGCTTTCTTT
TRBJ1-6	NA	TRBV11-2	NA	CASSGQGGISPLHF	TGTGCCAGCAGCGGACAAGGGGGGATTTCACCCCTCCACTTT
TRBJ2-7	TRBD2	TRBV28	NA	CASSWGLRPTEQYF	TGTGCCAGCAGCTGGGGACTAAGACCTACCGAGCAGTACTTC
TRBJ2-2	TRBD1	TRBV7-8	NA	CASSSQPGQLTGELFF	TGTGCCAGCAGCTCCCAACCGGGACAGCTCACCGGGGAGCTGTTTTTT
TRBJ2-7	NA	TRBV7-2	NA	CASRRGVEQYF	TGTGCCAGCAGACGAGGGGTCGAGCAGTACTTC
TRBJ2-5	NA	TRBV7-2	NA	CASSRSPGGEETQYF	TGTGCCAGCAGCCGCTCCCCCGGTGGGGAAGAGACCCAGTACTTC
TRBJ2-5	NA	TRBV4-3	NA	CASSQDYRVGYGGQQETQYF	TGCGCCAGCAGCCAAGATTATAGAGTGGGGTACGGGGGGCAACAAGAGACCCAGTACTTC
TRBJ1-2	NA	TRBV19	NA	CASRASHLQGNYGYTF	TGTGCCAGTAGGGCGAGCCACCTACAGGGAAACTATGGCTACACCTTC
TRBJ1-1	NA	TRBV6-6	NA	CASRTSLTGGLGEAFF	TGTGCCAGCAGAACTTCATTGACAGGCGGGCTTGGGGAAGCTTTCTTT
TRBJ2-7	NA	TRBV7-2	NA	CASSPQSGTYEQYF	TGTGCCAGCAGCCCCCAGAGCGGAACCTACGAGCAGTACTTC
TRBJ2-7	TRBD2	TRBV27	NA	CASSPGLAGPREQYF	TGTGCCAGCAGTCCGGGACTAGCGGGACCTAGAGAGCAGTACTTC
TRBJ1-2	TRBD1	TRBV5-8	NA	CASSRDRGNYGYTF	TGTGCCAGCAGCAGGGACAGGGGGAACTATGGCTACACCTTC
TRBJ2-1	NA	TRBV6-5	NA	CASSYSGYNEQFF	TGTGCCAGCAGTTACTCCGGGTACAATGAGCAGTTCTTC
TRBJ2-6	TRBD2	TRBV9	NA	CASSPGLAGATGANVLTF	TGTGCCAGCAGCCCGGGACTAGCGGGAGCCACTGGGGCCAACGTCCTGACTTTC
TRBJ2-7	NA	TRBV6-6	NA	CASSYEAGSSYEQYF	TGTGCCAGCAGTTATGAGGCCGGAAGCTCCTACGAGCAGTACTTC
TRBJ2-7	NA	TRBV5-1	NA	CASSLDLSYEQYF	TGCGCCAGCAGCTTGGACCTGTCCTACGAGCAGTACTTC
TRBJ2-1	TRBD2	TRBV7-9	NA	CASSYSGGSGHEQFF	TGTGCCAGCAGCTACAGCGGCGGGAGTGGACATGAGCAGTTCTTC